Each of the 15 T cell receptor beta chains below was sequenced from the same sample in a study of blood T cells in healthy people across ages. It was with a sample-barcoded 5' primer and a J-beta primer mix that a second PCR of about 6 to 12 cycles was run. TCRdb redid the calling of the 5' RACE reads with MiXCR, one entry per CDR3 protein. The data hold 650,000 to 1,000,000 distinct CDR3 sequences, with roughly 34% observed a single time. The specimen sequenced was blood. These receptors were taken from a man between 18 and 29 years old in good health.

This clonotype was seen only a few times. The chain joins TRBV25-1 to TRBJ2-5; either TRBD1 or TRBD2 may fit D (5 bases each). The germline V gene has CDR1 MGHDK and CDR2 SYGVNS. This CDR3 is 13 amino acids long. V lost 2 bases to trimming and J lost 11 bases, with 15 bases between them. The CDR3 nucleotides are TGTGCCAGCAGTGAAGGGGCTAGCAATGAGCAGTACTTC. Its protein product is CASSEGASNEQYF. The full variable domain, completed using reference TRBV25-1 and TRBJ2-5, is EADIYQTPRYLVIGTGKKITLECSQTMGHDKMYWYQQDPGMELHLIHYSYGVNSTEKGDLSSESTVSRIRTEHFPLTLESARPSHTSQYLCASSEGASNEQYFGPGTRLLVL.

The chain combines TRBV7-2 with TRBJ2-3, with D possibly matching TRBD2 (5 bases). Germline loops: CDR1 SGHTA, CDR2 FQGNSA. CDR3 length: 15 amino acids. Trimming pared 5 bases from V and 3 bases from J, leaving 15 bases between. This CDR3 is CASSKSHGGTDTQYF. CDR3 nucleotides: TGTGCCAGCAGCAAATCCCACGGCGGGACAGATACGCAGTATTTT.

A remark on this clonotype: Just one base apart from a much larger clone, this may be a read error. This chain joins TRBV7-8 and TRBJ2-1; weak D call: TRBD1 (5 bases). The CDR3 spans 14 residues. Germline CDR1 and CDR2: SGHVS and FQNEAQ. Trimming removed 1 base from V and 13 bases from J, with 17 bases in between. The chain's CDR3 is CASSLVGVQETQFF. CDR3 DNA: TGTGCCAGCAGCTTAGTAGGGGTCCAAGAGACCCAGTTCTTC.

This clonotype was found a few times. The gene calls are TRBV6-5 and TRBJ2-3, with unresolved D. CDR1 and CDR2 from the germline V gene are MNHEY and SVGAGI. Trimming shortened V by 5 bases and J by 1 base, and 13 bases separated the two germline ends. The CDR3 has 15 residues. The CDR3 sequence: CASSHDSLRTDTQYF. The CDR3 nucleotides read TGTGCCAGCAGTCACGACTCGCTACGCACAGATACGCAGTATTTT.

This clonotype occurred many times. This sequence joins TRBV20-1 and TRBJ1-2; TRBD1 aligns across 10 bases. V lost 0 bases and J lost 1; bases outside the gene matches: 5. CDR1 DFQATT and CDR2 SNEGSKA come from the germline V gene (reference sequence). This CDR3 is 16 amino acids long. CDR3 sequence: CSARDGTGANNYGYTF. The CDR3 DNA reads as TGCAGTGCTAGAGACGGGACAGGGGCGAATAACTATGGCTACACCTTC.

The table lists this clonotype with many counts. The CDR3 sequence: CASSPGTSLEETQYF. CDR3 coding DNA: TGTGCCAGCAGCCCTGGGACATCGTTAGAAGAGACCCAGTACTTC. The chain is built from TRBV12-3 or TRBV12-4 and TRBJ2-5, with D possibly TRBD1 on 6 matching bases. The CDR3 is made up of 15 amino acids. V was cut by 6 bases and J by 3 bases, with 17 bases left in between.

This clonotype was counted between two and nine times. This rearrangement joins TRBV12-5 to TRBJ1-2, with 8 bases identical to TRBD1. The CDR3 has 16 residues. The germline gives CDR1 LGHNT, CDR2 FRNRAP. The trim removed 3 bases at V and 1 base at J, leaving 7 bases unmatched. The chain's CDR3 is CASGFIRTGLNYGYTF. Here the CDR3 DNA reads TGTGCTAGTGGTTTCATCCGGACAGGGCTTAACTATGGCTACACCTTC.

This clonotype showed up just a few times. The gene calls are TRBV29-1 and TRBJ2-5; 8 bases are shared with TRBD2. Germline assignment: CDR1 SQVTM and CDR2 ANQGSEA. CDR3 length: 14 residues. The V segment lost 6 bases and the J segment 10 bases; nucleotides outside the gene matches: 16. The CDR3 spells CSVGRGTGRKDQYF. CDR3 in DNA: TGCAGCGTCGGGAGGGGGACTGGGCGTAAGGACCAGTACTTC.

This clonotype has ten or more counts. The CDR3 is CSARGGRVGGGYTF. The CDR3 DNA is TGCAGTGCTAGAGGTGGCAGGGTAGGAGGAGGCTACACCTTC. The gene calls are TRBV20-1 and TRBJ1-2, with D maybe TRBD1 (5 bases). This CDR3 region has 14 residues. The germline CDR1 and CDR2 sequences are DFQATT and SNEGSKA (reference sequence). V gave up 1 base and J gave up 8 bases, with 17 bases separating them.

The J gene is TRBJ2-7, the V gene TRBV3-1, with 7 bases that match TRBD1. J lost 0 bases, V lost 4 bases, and 6 bases had no gene match. The CDR3 length is 15 residues. CDR1 is LGHDT and CDR2 is YNNKEL in the germline V gene (reference sequence). CDR3 amino acids: CASSRGQVSSYEQYF. Here the CDR3 DNA reads TGTGCCAGCAGCCGAGGACAGGTTAGCTCCTACGAGCAGTACTTC.

The genes are TRBV5-4 and TRBJ1-2; the D gene is possibly TRBD1 (6 bases). V dropped 9 bases and J dropped 5 bases, with 17 bases sitting between them. Germline V gene lookup returns CDR1 SGHNT and CDR2 YYREEE (reference sequence). The CDR3 length is 13 residues. CDR3 coding DNA: TGTGCCACCTTCCCGGACAGATCATATGGCTACACCTTC. Protein product: CATFPDRSYGYTF.

The chain uses TRBV4-2 and TRBJ2-6, with no clear D. V lost 1 base to trimming and J lost 0 bases, with 7 bases between them. CDR3 length: 16 residues. CDR1 is LGHNA and CDR2 is YNFKEQ in the germline V gene. This CDR3 reads CASSQGADSGANVLTF. CDR3 DNA sequence: TGTGCCAGCAGCCAAGGGGCCGACTCTGGGGCCAACGTCCTGACTTTC.

This clonotype was counted a few times. A much larger clone sits a single nucleotide away, making a read error possible. The V and J genes are TRBV7-3 and TRBJ2-3, with 7 bases matching TRBD2. The CDR3 is 15 residues long. CDR1 is SGHTA and CDR2 is FQGTGA in the germline V gene. The DNA of the CDR3 is TGTGCCAACAGCCCAGGACTAGATGGGGGGGATACGCAGTATTTT. It codes for CANSPGLDGGDTQYF. Full variable domain (remainder filled in from reference TRBV7-3 and TRBJ2-3): GAGVSQTPSNKVTEKGKYVELRCDPISGHTALYWYRQSLGQGPEFLIYFQGTGAADDSGLPNDRFFAVRPEGSVSTLKIQRTERGDSAVYLCANSPGLDGGDTQYFGPGTRLTVL.

The gene calls are TRBV12-3 or TRBV12-4 and TRBJ1-5; 7 nucleotides line up with TRBD1. CDR3 size: 14 residues. Trimming took 6 bases from V and 8 from J; bases not matched to a gene: 10. CDR3 protein: CASSPLRGSEPQHF. The CDR3 bases are TGTGCCAGCAGCCCACTCAGGGGGAGCGAGCCCCAGCATTTT.

This clonotype has only a few counts. The rearrangement links TRBV20-1 to TRBJ1-2; 12 nucleotides align to TRBD1. The V segment lost 3 bases and the J segment 1 base; nucleotides outside the gene matches: 6. Germline V CDR1 and CDR2: DFQATT, SNEGSKA (reference sequence). The CDR3 extends over 16 amino acids. Written as DNA, the CDR3 is TGCAGTGCTAGTCCGGGACAGGGGGCCGGTAACTATGGCTACACCTTC. Encoded protein: CSASPGQGAGNYGYTF.